The T cell receptor beta chain described here comes from a study of blood T cell repertoires in COVID-19. Turning to the study itself: COVID-19 samples, acute and convalescent, were from the United States, Italy and Spain. PBMCs, B-cell-depleted T cells, or T cells provided the cDNA or gDNA that made up the material.

Individuals drawn from 20 to 25 US areas were roughly 18 to 100 years old. Profiling relied on immunoSEQ multiplex PCR, and the TCRdb table lists in-frame clones only, not all of them. The data contain hundreds of thousands of clones, approximately 92% of them seen just once; the ten biggest clones take up 1% to 1.3%. The CDR3 contains 13 residues. V was cut by 3 bases and J by 6 bases, with 11 bases left in between. CDR1 is LGHDT, CDR2 YNNKEL, per germline (reference sequence). The TCR originated in a young man who had recovered from COVID-19. Specimen: PBMCs or T cells enriched from blood (not recorded which). The gene calls are TRBV3-1 (or the pseudogene TRBV3-2) and TRBJ1-2; D may be TRBD1 (6 bases). CDR3 protein: CASSHRQEDGYTF. CDR3 sequence (DNA): TGTGCCAGCAGCCACAGACAGGAGGATGGCTACACCTTC.